The clone carrying this T cell receptor (beta chain) has at least ten counts. The CDR3 contains 18 residues. Trimming took off 2 bases at V and 0 bases at J, with 19 bases between the two ends. Amplified regions were TCR beta CDR3 sequences from RNA transcripts. The study used the HTBI primer set for a first-round RT-PCR of the TCR CDR3. TCRdb called the multiplex PCR reads again in MiXCR, with one record for every CDR3 protein. The data contain around 520,000 distinct CDR3 sequences, approximately 15% of them singletons. This sample is part of a study of T cells in Graves' hyperthyroidism and ophthalmopathy.

What was sequenced was blood. The gene calls are TRBV12-3 or TRBV12-4 and TRBJ1-2; the D is unclear. The receptor comes from a young woman with Graves' hyperthyroidism. The CDR3 bases are TGTGCCAGCAGTTTAATACTTGCTGGAGCTGGCCCTAACTATGGCTACACCTTC. Amino acids: CASSLILAGAGPNYGYTF.